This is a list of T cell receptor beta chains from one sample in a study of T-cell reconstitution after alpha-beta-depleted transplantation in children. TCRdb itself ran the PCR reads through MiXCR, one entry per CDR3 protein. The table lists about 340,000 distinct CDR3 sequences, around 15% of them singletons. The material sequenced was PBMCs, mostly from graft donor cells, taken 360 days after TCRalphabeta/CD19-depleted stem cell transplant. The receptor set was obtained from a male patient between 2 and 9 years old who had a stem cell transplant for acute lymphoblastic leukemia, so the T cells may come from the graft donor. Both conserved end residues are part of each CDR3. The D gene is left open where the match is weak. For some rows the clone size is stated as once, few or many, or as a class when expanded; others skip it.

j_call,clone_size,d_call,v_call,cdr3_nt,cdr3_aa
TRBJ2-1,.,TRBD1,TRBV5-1,TGCGCCAGCAGCTTGGAGACAGGGGCGGGAAATGAGCAGTTCTTC,CASSLETGAGNEQFF
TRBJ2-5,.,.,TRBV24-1,TGTGCCACCAGTGAACAGGGAGAGACCCAGTACTTC,CATSEQGETQYF
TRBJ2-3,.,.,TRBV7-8,TGTGCCAGCAGCTTATTGGCGGGCGCGCAGTATTTT,CASSLLAGAQYF
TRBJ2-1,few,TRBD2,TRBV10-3,TGTGCCATCAGCCCCGGGACTAGTCTTCTCAATGAGCAGTTCTTC,CAISPGTSLLNEQFF
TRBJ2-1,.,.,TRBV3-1,TGTGCCAGCAGCCCCGGGGTAGGGAATGAGCAGTTCTTC,CASSPGVGNEQFF
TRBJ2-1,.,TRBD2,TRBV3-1,TGTGCCAGCAGCACCGGGACTAGCGCCTACAATGAGCAGTTCTTC,CASSTGTSAYNEQFF
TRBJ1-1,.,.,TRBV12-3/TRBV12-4,TGTGCCAGCAGTCCCCGGGTTGAAGCTTTCTTT,CASSPRVEAFF
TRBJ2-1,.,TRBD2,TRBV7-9,TGTGCCAGCAGCTCTATACTAGCGGGAGATGGCAATGAGCAGTTCTTC,CASSSILAGDGNEQFF
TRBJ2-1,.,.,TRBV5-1,TGCGCCAGCAGCTTTGGCGGCGCCTCCTACAATGAGCAGTTCTTC,CASSFGGASYNEQFF
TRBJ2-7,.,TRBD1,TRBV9,TGTGCCAGCAGCTCACCCCTCGGACAGGGGAGCGAGCAGTACTTC,CASSSPLGQGSEQYF
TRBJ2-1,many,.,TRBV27,TGTGCCAGCGGTCCCCTAGCGTCCGGACAGTTCTTC,CASGPLASGQFF
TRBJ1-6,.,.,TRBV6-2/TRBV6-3,TGTGCCAGCAGTTACTCCGGGATGGGATCCTATAATTCACCCCTCCACTTT,CASSYSGMGSYNSPLHF
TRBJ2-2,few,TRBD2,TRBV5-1,TGCGCCAGCAGCCCCGGAGTAGCGGGAGTGAGGGAGCTGTTTTTT,CASSPGVAGVRELFF
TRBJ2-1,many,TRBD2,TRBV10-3,TGTGCCATCAGCCCGGCTAGGCTAGCGGGAGACAATGAGCAGTTCTTC,CAISPARLAGDNEQFF
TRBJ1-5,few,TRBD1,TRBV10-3,TGTGCCACCCTACAGGGGGCGGGTCAGCCCCAGCATTTT,CATLQGAGQPQHF
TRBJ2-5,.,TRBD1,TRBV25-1,TGTGCCAGCAGTGAATGGGACAGAGGGGGCCAAGAGACCCAGTACTTC,CASSEWDRGGQETQYF
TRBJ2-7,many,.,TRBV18,TGTGCCAGCTCACCACGAGGCGCCGTCTACGAGCAGTACTTC,CASSPRGAVYEQYF
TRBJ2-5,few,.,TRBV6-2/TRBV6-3,TGTGCCAGCAGTTACCCCAAGACTGAAGAGACCCAGTACTTC,CASSYPKTEETQYF
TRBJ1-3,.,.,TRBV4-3,TGCGCCAGCAGCCAAAACCTCCCCCCTGAGAATGGAAACACCATATATTTT,CASSQNLPPENGNTIYF
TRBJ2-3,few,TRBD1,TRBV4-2,TGTGCCAGCAGCCAAGATGGAATCCCGGACAGGGGGACGGCAGATACGCAGTATTTT,CASSQDGIPDRGTADTQYF
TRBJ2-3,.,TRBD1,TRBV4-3,TGCGCCAGCAGCCCGGGACAGGGGTTAACAGATACGCAGTATTTT,CASSPGQGLTDTQYF
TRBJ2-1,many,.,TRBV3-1,TGTGCCAGCAGCCAAACCTCCTACAATGAGCAGTTCTTC,CASSQTSYNEQFF
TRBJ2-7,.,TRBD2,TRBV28,TGTGCCAGCAGTTTTGCGGGGGGAACCTACGAGCAGTACTTC,CASSFAGGTYEQYF
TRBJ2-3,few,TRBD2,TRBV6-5,TGTGCCAGCAGTTACGGTTTAGCGGGAGGGCCAGATACGCAGTATTTT,CASSYGLAGGPDTQYF
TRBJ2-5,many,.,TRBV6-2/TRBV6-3,TGTGCCAGCAGCTACCCGAGTGAGACCCAGTACTTC,CASSYPSETQYF
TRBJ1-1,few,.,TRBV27,TGTGCCAGCAGCCTCGGACTACCGTACCTTAACACTGAAGCTTTCTTT,CASSLGLPYLNTEAFF
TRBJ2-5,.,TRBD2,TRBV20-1,TGCAGTGCTCCCAAGGGACTAGTAAAAGAGACCCAGTACTTC,CSAPKGLVKETQYF
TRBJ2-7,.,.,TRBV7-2,TGTGCCAGCAGGAGGGACTTCGGGCTCTACGAGCAGTACTTC,CASRRDFGLYEQYF
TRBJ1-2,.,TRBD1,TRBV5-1,TGCGCCAGCAGCTTGGCCAATAGTCGGACAGGCAGCTATGGCTACACCTTC,CASSLANSRTGSYGYTF
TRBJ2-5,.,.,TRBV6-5,TGTGCCAGCAGTTACCACCCTCGGGATATCCAAGAGACCCAGTACTTC,CASSYHPRDIQETQYF
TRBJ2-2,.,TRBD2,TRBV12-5,TGTGCTAGTGGTTTTGGCTCTCCGGGACTAGCGGGATTTTTTACCGGGGAGCTGTTTTTT,CASGFGSPGLAGFFTGELFF
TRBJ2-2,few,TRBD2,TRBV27,TGTGCCAGCAAGCAGACTAGCGGGGGCTCGAACACCGGGGAGCTGTTTTTT,CASKQTSGGSNTGELFF
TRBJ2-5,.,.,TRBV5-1,TGCGCCAGCAGCCGGGACGGCTCACCTCAAGAGACCCAGTACTTC,CASSRDGSPQETQYF
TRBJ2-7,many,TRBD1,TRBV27,TGTGCCAGCAGTTTAACAGGGGGCTCCTACGAGCAGTACTTC,CASSLTGGSYEQYF
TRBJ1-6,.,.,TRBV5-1,TGCGCCAGCAGCTCCGGGGGGATTGATTCACCCCTCCACTTT,CASSSGGIDSPLHF
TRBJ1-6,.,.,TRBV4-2,TGTGCCAGCAGCCAAGAAGGGGGGAATTCACCCCTCCACTTT,CASSQEGGNSPLHF
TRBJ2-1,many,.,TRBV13,TGTGCCAGCAGCCCCCCCAGCGGGCGCTACAATGAGCAGTTCTTC,CASSPPSGRYNEQFF
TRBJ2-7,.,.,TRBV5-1,TGCGCCAGCAGCTTGGGGACACCTTCCTACGAGCAGTACTTC,CASSLGTPSYEQYF